The 32 T cell receptor beta chains in this list originate from one sample, sequenced in a study of T cell responses to AZD1222 COVID-19 vaccine listed by TCRdb under 2021. Library preparation used the immunoSEQ multiplex PCR assay. TCRdb's version of the immuneACCESS table is confined to in-frame rearrangements and falls short of the full clone set. An unresolved V gene accounts for under half of the shortfall where checked; the remainder is of unknown origin. In this sample the table shows fewer than 120,000 clones, roughly 89% of which occur a single time. The leading ten clones occupy roughly 15% of the sample. What the time point label conveys for this sample: about 28 days (+/-7) after the second vaccine dose. Sequencing used peripheral blood, obtained 28 days after the second AZD1222 dose. The receptors originated from an adult who received the AZD1222 COVID-19 vaccine.

A single count supports this clone. The J gene is TRBJ1-1, the V gene TRBV29-1; tentative D call: TRBD1 (5 bases). The CDR3 is 12 residues long. Trimming removed 4 bases at V and 6 bases at J, with 12 bases between. Germline-derived CDR1 and CDR2 are SQVTM and ANQGSEA. In nucleotides, the CDR3 is TGCAGCGTTGGGGCAACGGGGGCTGAAGCTTTCTTT. It translates to CSVGATGAEAFF.

The chain uses TRBV19 and TRBJ2-7, with TRBD2 identical over 7 bases. This CDR3 comprises 13 residues. V trimming: 6 bases; J trimming: 4 bases; junction bases outside the gene matches: 6. CDR1 LNHDA and CDR2 SQIVND come from the germline V gene (reference sequence). The CDR3 reads CASSLASGYEQYF. CDR3 DNA: TGTGCCAGTAGCTTGGCTAGCGGTTACGAGCAGTACTTC.

This chain uses TRBV10-3 with TRBJ1-5, with 7 bases lining up with TRBD1. Germline-derived CDR1 and CDR2 are ENHRY and SYGVKD. Trimming took 0 bases from V and 5 from J; bases not matched to a gene: 4. CDR3 length equals 15 residues. CDR3 protein: CAISESTGIDQPQHF. In DNA, the CDR3 is TGTGCCATCAGTGAGTCGACAGGGATTGATCAGCCCCAGCATTTT.

V usage is TRBV6-1 and J usage is TRBJ1-6; no clear D. The V end lost 3 bases, the J end lost 7 bases, and 7 bases lay between the germline ends. Germline CDR1 is MNHNS and CDR2 is SASEGT. The CDR3 is 13 residues long. This CDR3 reads CASSEAVNSPLHF. DNA of the CDR3: TGTGCCAGCAGTGAGGCGGTGAATTCACCCCTCCACTTT.

This chain links TRBV25-1 with TRBJ1-2; a possible D gene is TRBD1 (6 bases). Germline values: CDR1 MGHDK, CDR2 SYGVNS. The CDR3 has 14 amino acids. The germline V and J ends were trimmed by 4 bases and 4 bases, with 13 bases remaining between them. CDR3 sequence (DNA): TGTGCCAGCAGTGGACAGGCCAGGAGCTATGGCTACACCTTC. Residues: CASSGQARSYGYTF.

The gene calls are TRBV3-1 (or the pseudogene TRBV3-2) and TRBJ2-7; no definite D call. The CDR3 is 14 residues long. Germline lookup yields CDR1 LGHDT and CDR2 YNNKEL (reference sequence). V lost 3 bases, J lost 0 bases, and 9 bases lay in between. CDR3 loop: CASSHGPGSYEQYF. In nucleotides, the CDR3 is TGTGCCAGCAGCCATGGTCCGGGCTCCTACGAGCAGTACTTC.

This rearrangement joins TRBV6-1 to TRBJ2-7; D uncertain. Germline CDR1 and CDR2: MNHNS and SASEGT. The CDR3 has 12 residues. Trimming left V 6 bases short and J 3 bases short, with 9 bases between. The CDR3 sequence: CASSKPDYEQYF. The CDR3 nucleotides read TGTGCCAGCAGCAAGCCAGACTACGAGCAGTACTTC.

J is TRBJ1-4 and V is TRBV5-4; D gene ambiguous. CDR1 is SGHNT, CDR2 YYREEE, per germline (reference sequence). CDR3 size: 12 residues. V lost 0 bases and J 7 bases, leaving 4 bases between the germline ends. This CDR3 is CASSLDSEKLFF. CDR3 DNA: TGTGCCAGCAGCTTGGACAGTGAAAAACTGTTTTTT. Filled out from reference TRBV5-4 and TRBJ1-4, the complete variable domain reads ETGVTQSPTHLIKTRGQQVTLRCSSQSGHNTVSWYQQALGQGPQFIFQYYREEENGRGNFPPRFSGLQFPNYSSELNVNALELDDSALYLCASSLDSEKLFFGSGTQLSVL.

The V and J genes are TRBV29-1 and TRBJ1-2; tentative D call: TRBD1 (5 bases). In germline, CDR1 is SQVTM, CDR2 ANQGSEA. V dropped 7 bases and J dropped 8 bases, with 17 bases sitting between them. This CDR3 region has 12 residues. The CDR3 sequence is CSAGAGQTGYTF. In DNA form, the CDR3 reads TGCAGCGCTGGGGCAGGACAAACAGGCTACACCTTC.

V usage is TRBV5-8 and J usage is TRBJ1-2, with 9 bases matching TRBD1. The CDR3 totals 13 residues. Germline CDR1 is SGHTS and CDR2 is YDEGEE. The junction had 0 bases not matched to a gene; V was cut back by 3 bases and J by 3 bases. The CDR3 region is CASSWTGDYGYTF. The CDR3 DNA is TGTGCCAGCAGCTGGACAGGGGACTATGGCTACACCTTC.

V gene TRBV12-3 or TRBV12-4 combines with J gene TRBJ1-5, with D uncertain. CDR3 size: 13 residues. Trimming shortened V by 3 bases and J by 2 bases, and 5 bases separated the two germline ends. In nucleotides, the CDR3 is TGTGCCAGCAGTTTTTGGGGCAATCAGCCCCAGCATTTT. Protein product: CASSFWGNQPQHF.

In nucleotides, the CDR3 is TGTGCCAGCAGTCCTACTAGCGGGAGCTCCTACGAGCAGTACTTC. It is translated as CASSPTSGSSYEQYF. The chain carries TRBV6-5 and TRBJ2-7; 11 bases match TRBD2. After removal of 5 bases from V and 0 bases from J, the junction contained 3 bases not matched to a gene. There are 15 residues in the CDR3. CDR1 is MNHEY and CDR2 is SVGAGI in the germline V gene.

This chain joins TRBV2 and TRBJ2-1; D is unresolved. CDR3 length: 12 amino acids. Deletions cut 1 base from V and 8 bases from J, with 6 bases between. Germline CDR1 reads SNHLY; CDR2 reads FYNNEI. The CDR3 here is CASSEGADEQFF. CDR3 DNA sequence: TGTGCCAGCAGTGAAGGAGCTGATGAGCAGTTCTTC. The full variable domain, with the rest looked up from reference TRBV2 and TRBJ2-1, is EPEVTQTPSHQVTQMGQEVILRCVPISNHLYFYWYRQILGQKVEFLVSFYNNEISEKSEIFDDQFSVERPDGSNFTLKIRSTKLEDSAMYFCASSEGADEQFFGPGTRLTVL.

J is TRBJ2-7 and V is TRBV27, with TRBD2 as a possible D gene (5 bases). The V and J ends lost 0 bases and 7 bases respectively, with 13 bases between them. The CDR3 is 14 amino acids. Per germline, CDR1 MNHEY and CDR2 SMNVEV (reference sequence). This CDR3 is CASSLSREPGEQYF. The DNA of the CDR3 is TGTGCCAGCAGTTTATCACGGGAACCTGGGGAGCAGTACTTC.

This clone was observed a single time. The chain combines TRBV6-2 or TRBV6-3 with TRBJ2-3; D perhaps matches TRBD2 (7 bases). Trimming pared 7 bases from V and 4 bases from J, leaving 18 bases between. Germline CDR1 is MNHEY and CDR2 is SVGEGT. The CDR3 consists of 15 residues. CDR3 residues: CASTPGGLPPDTQYF. CDR3 sequence (DNA): TGTGCCAGCACCCCCGGGGGGCTTCCGCCAGATACGCAGTATTTT.

The CDR3 spells CAIQGASNQPQHF. The CDR3, as DNA: TGTGCCATCCAGGGTGCCAGCAATCAGCCCCAGCATTTT. The rearrangement uses TRBV28 and TRBJ1-5; TRBD1 might be the D (5 bases). The germline V gene has CDR1 MDHEN and CDR2 SYDVKM. V was trimmed by 10 bases and J by 1 base, leaving 11 bases between them. There are 13 residues in the CDR3.

The V call is TRBV2, the J call TRBJ2-7, with D perhaps TRBD1 (5 bases). Trimming pared 8 bases from V and 5 bases from J, leaving 22 bases between. Germline-derived CDR1 and CDR2 are SNHLY and FYNNEI. This CDR3 comprises 15 residues. The CDR3, as DNA: TGTGCCAGCTCCGGTGGGGCGACAATTTCCCACGAGCAGTACTTC. It translates to CASSGGATISHEQYF.

Note on this clone: Sequence at one end of the junction differs from germline and may be a read error. The rearrangement joins TRBV7-7 to TRBJ2-5; D not resolved. CDR3 length: 15 residues. From germline, CDR1 is SSHAT and CDR2 FNYEAQ (reference sequence). CDR3 sequence reads: CASSLGLVGQETQYF. The CDR3 DNA reads TGTGCTAGCAGCTTAGGTTTAGTGGGTCAAGAGACCCAGTACTTC. Looking up the rest from reference TRBV7-7 and TRBJ2-5 gives the full variable domain: GAGVSQSPRYKVTKRGQDVTLRCDPISSHATLYWYQQALGQGPEFLTYFNYEAQPDKSGLPSDRFSAERPEGSISTLTIQRTEQRDSAMYRCASSLGLVGQETQYFGPGTRLLVL.

The chain recombines TRBV19 with TRBJ1-5, with D tentatively TRBD1 (5 bases). CDR1 is LNHDA and CDR2 is SQIVND in the germline V gene (reference sequence). V dropped 7 bases and J dropped 0 bases, with 22 bases sitting between them. The CDR3 totals 18 residues. The CDR3: CASNAPGRGGGSNQPQHF. The DNA for the CDR3 is TGTGCCAGTAATGCCCCCGGACGGGGCGGTGGTAGCAATCAGCCCCAGCATTTT.

The V and J genes are TRBV27 and TRBJ2-2, with D hard to call. The CDR3 runs to 13 residues. Trimming shortened V by 3 bases and J by 6 bases, and 8 bases separated the two germline ends. Germline V gene lookup returns CDR1 MNHEY and CDR2 SMNVEV (reference sequence). This CDR3 reads CASSFAAPGELFF. DNA for the CDR3: TGTGCCAGCAGTTTCGCGGCACCCGGGGAGCTGTTTTTT.

The chain has TRBV29-1 and TRBJ1-2; D may be TRBD1 (5 bases). Deletions cut 3 bases from V and 4 bases from J, with 9 bases between. The V gene's germline CDR1 is SQVTM and CDR2 ANQGSEA. This CDR3 spans 12 amino acids. CDR3 in amino acids: CSVEVGLYGYTF. The CDR3, as DNA: TGCAGCGTTGAGGTGGGGCTCTATGGCTACACCTTC.

V and J are TRBV30 and TRBJ1-5; D perhaps matches TRBD1 (5 bases). This CDR3 region has 16 residues. The V gene lost 2 bases and the J gene lost 2 bases, with 16 bases spanning the gap. Per the germline V gene, CDR1 is GTSNPN and CDR2 is SVGIG (reference sequence). Here the CDR3 reads CAWSTRGGYRNQPQHF. The CDR3 DNA reads TGTGCCTGGAGTACCCGGGGGGGATATCGCAATCAGCCCCAGCATTTT.

The chain has TRBV6-5 and TRBJ2-7; D ambiguous. The CDR3 totals 13 residues. Germline CDR1 is MNHEY and CDR2 is SVGAGI. V was clipped by 6 bases and J by 3 bases, with 12 bases between them. In DNA, the CDR3 is TGTGCCAGCAGCTCCGGGCTCCTCTACGAGCAGTACTTC. This sequence encodes CASSSGLLYEQYF.

The chain joins TRBV5-1 to TRBJ2-3; D might be TRBD1 (5 bases). V was trimmed by 4 bases and J by 0 bases, leaving 12 bases between them. Germline CDR1 is SGHRS and CDR2 is YFSETQ. The CDR3 length is 15 residues. The CDR3 nucleotides read TGCGCCAGCAGCCCTGGGCAGGGTAGCACAGATACGCAGTATTTT. This encodes CASSPGQGSTDTQYF.

The rearrangement links TRBV5-1 to TRBJ1-6; weak D call: TRBD1 (5 bases). With 1 base removed from V and 7 bases from J, the gap between germline ends came to 15 bases. This CDR3 region has 16 residues. Germline CDR1 reads SGHRS; CDR2 reads YFSETQ. The CDR3 sequence is CASSLRSWGSNSPLHF. CDR3 DNA sequence: TGCGCCAGCAGCTTGAGAAGCTGGGGGTCGAATTCACCCCTCCACTTT.

The chain combines TRBV11-2 with TRBJ2-1; 7 bases line up with TRBD2. V trimming: 5 bases; J trimming: 8 bases; junction bases outside the gene matches: 9. CDR3 size: 14 residues. CDR1 is SGHAT and CDR2 is FQNNGV in the germline V gene. The DNA for the CDR3 is TGTGCCAGCAGCACTAGCGCCGCGTGGTATGAGCAGTTCTTC. This sequence encodes CASSTSAAWYEQFF.

The J gene is TRBJ2-6, the V gene TRBV13; a possible D gene is TRBD1 (5 bases). CDR1 PRHDT and CDR2 FYEKMQ come from the germline V gene (reference sequence). This CDR3 comprises 15 residues. The V and J ends lost 5 bases and 0 bases respectively, with 8 bases between them. CDR3 sequence reads: CASSNRGSGANVLTF. The CDR3 nucleotides read TGTGCCAGCAGCAATAGGGGCTCTGGGGCCAACGTCCTGACTTTC.

Only one count was recorded for this clone. CDR3 region: CASRGTANTGELFF. CDR3 bases: TGTGCCAGCAGGGGCACTGCGAACACCGGGGAGCTGTTTTTT. V is TRBV9 and J is TRBJ2-2; D is undetermined. Trimming left V 5 bases short and J 0 bases short, with 8 bases between. This CDR3 contains 14 residues. Germline lookup yields CDR1 SGDLS and CDR2 YYNGEE. The full variable domain, its missing parts supplied by reference TRBV9 and TRBJ2-2, is DSGVTQTPKHLITATGQRVTLRCSPRSGDLSVYWYQQSLDQGLQFLIQYYNGEERAKGNILERFSAQQFPDLHSELNLSSLELGDSALYFCASRGTANTGELFFGEGSRLTVL.

The V call is TRBV18, the J call TRBJ1-2; D is unclear. Germline CDR1 reads KGHSH; CDR2 reads LQKENI. The ends were cut back, 2 bases at V and 6 bases at J, with 13 bases in the middle. The CDR3 is made up of 14 amino acids. For the CDR3, the DNA is TGTGCCAGCTCACCAACAGTCGGGCACCATGGCTACACCTTC. This translates into CASSPTVGHHGYTF. Based on the CDR3 plus reference TRBV18 and TRBJ1-2, the full variable domain is NAGVMQNPRHLVRRRGQEARLRCSPMKGHSHVYWYRQLPEEGLKFMVYLQKENIIDESGMPKERFSAEFPKEGPSILRIQQVVRGDSAAYFCASSPTVGHHGYTFGSGTRLTVV.

The chain joins TRBV28 to TRBJ1-6; TRBD1 matches 7 bases. From germline, CDR1 is MDHEN and CDR2 SYDVKM. The CDR3 runs to 15 residues. V lost 7 bases, J lost 2 bases, and 5 bases stayed unmatched. This CDR3 reads CASNPTGAYNSPLHF. The CDR3 coding sequence is TGTGCCAGCAATCCCACAGGGGCCTATAATTCACCCCTCCACTTT.

J is TRBJ1-1 and V is TRBV28, with 10 bases identical to TRBD1. The V and J ends lost 6 bases and 11 bases, in that order; junction bases with no gene match: 3. CDR3 size: 11 residues. The V gene's germline CDR1 is MDHEN and CDR2 SYDVKM. Here the CDR3 reads CASSPGQGAFF. CDR3 DNA: TGTGCCAGCAGCCCGGGACAGGGGGCTTTCTTT. Drawing the rest from reference TRBV28 and TRBJ1-1, the complete variable domain is DVKVTQSSRYLVKRTGEKVFLECVQDMDHENMFWYRQDPGLGLRLIYFSYDVKMKEKGDIPEGYSVSREKKERFSLILESASTNQTSMYLCASSPGQGAFFGQGTRLTVV.

The chain recombines TRBV30 with TRBJ2-1, with D possibly matching TRBD2 (5 bases). CDR3 length: 13 amino acids. V was cut by 4 bases and J by 0 bases, with 7 bases left in between. CDR1 and CDR2 (germline): GTSNPN, SVGIG (reference sequence). The CDR3 loop reads CAWTDYSYNEQFF. CDR3 DNA sequence: TGTGCCTGGACCGACTACTCCTACAATGAGCAGTTCTTC.